A selection of T cell receptor beta chains follows, all from one sample in a study of T-cell reconstitution after alpha-beta-depleted transplantation in children. Using its own MiXCR run on the PCR reads, TCRdb lists one record per CDR3 protein. The sample records fewer than 120,000 distinct CDR3 sequences, 9% to 12% being singletons. The material sequenced was PBMCs from the stem cell graft donor, taken from the stem cell graft. The receptors were gathered from a human donor who donated a stem cell graft to a child with acute lymphoblastic leukemia. Both conserved end residues are part of each CDR3. Fields, in order: CDR3 DNA, CDR3 protein, D gene, J gene, clone size, V gene. The D gene is left open where the match is weak. Only part of the rows carry a size: once, few, many, or a class if the clone is expanded.

cdr3_nt: TGTGCCAGTACAGGGGCCGGAAGGGATCAGCCCCAGCATTTT; cdr3_aa: CASTGAGRDQPQHF; d_call: .; j_call: TRBJ1-5; clone_size: .; v_call: TRBV19
cdr3_nt: TGTGCCAGCTCACCACCTCCTCCAGAGACCCAGTACTTC; cdr3_aa: CASSPPPPETQYF; d_call: .; j_call: TRBJ2-5; clone_size: many; v_call: TRBV18
cdr3_nt: TGTGCCAGCAGCGTAGGTCCTAGCGGGACCCCTAGCAATGAGCAGTTCTTC; cdr3_aa: CASSVGPSGTPSNEQFF; d_call: TRBD2; j_call: TRBJ2-1; clone_size: many; v_call: TRBV9
cdr3_nt: TGTGCCAGTGCCTTGGATGGGCAGGCAAATGAAAAACTGTTTTTT; cdr3_aa: CASALDGQANEKLFF; d_call: .; j_call: TRBJ1-4; clone_size: .; v_call: TRBV19
cdr3_nt: TGTGCCAGCAGCTTAGACTCGTCCGGACAAGAGACCCAGTACTTC; cdr3_aa: CASSLDSSGQETQYF; d_call: .; j_call: TRBJ2-5; clone_size: many; v_call: TRBV7-2
cdr3_nt: TGTGCCAGCAGTTACTCTATTTATAGGTCAGAGAATGAAAAACTGTTTTTT; cdr3_aa: CASSYSIYRSENEKLFF; d_call: .; j_call: TRBJ1-4; clone_size: many; v_call: TRBV6-5
cdr3_nt: TGCGCCAGCGCCAGGAAGAGGGAGGATACGCAGTATTTT; cdr3_aa: CASARKREDTQYF; d_call: .; j_call: TRBJ2-3; clone_size: many; v_call: TRBV5-1
cdr3_nt: TGTGCCAGCAGTTACAAGCGGGATTCCTACAATGAGCAGTTCTTC; cdr3_aa: CASSYKRDSYNEQFF; d_call: TRBD2; j_call: TRBJ2-1; clone_size: many; v_call: TRBV6-5
cdr3_nt: TGTGCCAGCAGCCCAGGAGTGGCGGGACTGGGAGAGACCCAGTACTTC; cdr3_aa: CASSPGVAGLGETQYF; d_call: .; j_call: TRBJ2-5; clone_size: many; v_call: TRBV12-3/TRBV12-4
cdr3_nt: TGTGCCAGCAGTTTATCGAGTTTCCTTAGGGACACTGAAGCTTTCTTT; cdr3_aa: CASSLSSFLRDTEAFF; d_call: .; j_call: TRBJ1-1; clone_size: many; v_call: TRBV27
cdr3_nt: TGTGCCAGCAATGGAGTTTCGGGAACTAACACTGAAGCTTTCTTT; cdr3_aa: CASNGVSGTNTEAFF; d_call: .; j_call: TRBJ1-1; clone_size: .; v_call: TRBV12-3/TRBV12-4
cdr3_nt: TGTGCCAGCAGCGTGGGGGGACCGAGCTACGAGCAGTACTTC; cdr3_aa: CASSVGGPSYEQYF; d_call: .; j_call: TRBJ2-7; clone_size: many; v_call: TRBV9
cdr3_nt: TGCAGTGCTAGCGATAGACAGGGATATCAGCCCCAGCATTTT; cdr3_aa: CSASDRQGYQPQHF; d_call: TRBD1; j_call: TRBJ1-5; clone_size: many; v_call: TRBV20-1
cdr3_nt: TGTGCCAGCAGTCAGACAGGGTGGAACGAGCAGTACTTC; cdr3_aa: CASSQTGWNEQYF; d_call: TRBD1; j_call: TRBJ2-7; clone_size: many; v_call: TRBV12-3/TRBV12-4
cdr3_nt: TGTGCAAGTCGCCGTACAGCGAACACTGAAGCTTTCTTT; cdr3_aa: CASRRTANTEAFF; d_call: .; j_call: TRBJ1-1; clone_size: .; v_call: TRBV12-2
cdr3_nt: TGTGCCAGCAGCTTAAAGGACAGCACCGGGGAGCTGTTTTTT; cdr3_aa: CASSLKDSTGELFF; d_call: .; j_call: TRBJ2-2; clone_size: many; v_call: TRBV7-6
cdr3_nt: TGTGCCAGCAGAGAACAGGGGGATGGGGAAAAACTGTTTTTT; cdr3_aa: CASREQGDGEKLFF; d_call: TRBD1; j_call: TRBJ1-4; clone_size: many; v_call: TRBV12-3/TRBV12-4
cdr3_nt: TGTGCCAGCAGTGTATCGGGACAGAATAATCAGCCCCAGCATTTT; cdr3_aa: CASSVSGQNNQPQHF; d_call: TRBD1; j_call: TRBJ1-5; clone_size: many; v_call: TRBV2
cdr3_nt: TGTGCCTGGGGGATCGGCCACAATGAGCAGTTCTTC; cdr3_aa: CAWGIGHNEQFF; d_call: .; j_call: TRBJ2-1; clone_size: .; v_call: TRBV30
cdr3_nt: TGTGCCAGCAGCTTAAGTCTAGGAGTGAATGAGCAGTTCTTC; cdr3_aa: CASSLSLGVNEQFF; d_call: .; j_call: TRBJ2-1; clone_size: many; v_call: TRBV7-2
cdr3_nt: TGTGCCAGCAGTTTACCCGGGACTAGGATCGCAGATACGCAGTATTTT; cdr3_aa: CASSLPGTRIADTQYF; d_call: TRBD2; j_call: TRBJ2-3; clone_size: many; v_call: TRBV6-5
cdr3_nt: TGTGCCAGCAGTTACGGTCAGCGCCTTTCTGGAAACACCATATATTTT; cdr3_aa: CASSYGQRLSGNTIYF; d_call: .; j_call: TRBJ1-3; clone_size: many; v_call: TRBV6-5
cdr3_nt: TGTGCCAGCAGCCCAAGCTCCTCCGGGGAGCTGTTTTTT; cdr3_aa: CASSPSSSGELFF; d_call: .; j_call: TRBJ2-2; clone_size: many; v_call: TRBV7-3
cdr3_nt: TGTGCCAGCAGCCCCCCAGGGGGAGGCGATGAGCAGTTCTTC; cdr3_aa: CASSPPGGGDEQFF; d_call: .; j_call: TRBJ2-1; clone_size: many; v_call: TRBV7-9